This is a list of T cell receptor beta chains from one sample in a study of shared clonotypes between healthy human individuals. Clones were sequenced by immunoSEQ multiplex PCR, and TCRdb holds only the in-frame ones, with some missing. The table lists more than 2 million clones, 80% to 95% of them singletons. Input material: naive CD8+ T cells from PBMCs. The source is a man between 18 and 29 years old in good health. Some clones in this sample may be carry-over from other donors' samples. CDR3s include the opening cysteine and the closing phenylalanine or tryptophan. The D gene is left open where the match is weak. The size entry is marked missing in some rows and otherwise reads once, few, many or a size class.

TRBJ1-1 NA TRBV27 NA TGTGCCAGCAGTTTATCGCCGCGGCAGGGGAACACTGAAGCTTTCTTT CASSLSPRQGNTEAFF
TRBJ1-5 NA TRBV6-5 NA TGTGCCAGCAACCCAGGGTCTTCCAATCAGCCCCAGCATTTT CASNPGSSNQPQHF
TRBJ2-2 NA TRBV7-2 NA TGTGCCAGCAGCTTACTAGGTCCCGGGGAGCTGTTTTTT CASSLLGPGELFF
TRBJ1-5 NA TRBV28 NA TGTGCCAGCAGTTTATCAAGGTCCCCTCAGCCCCAGCATTTT CASSLSRSPQPQHF
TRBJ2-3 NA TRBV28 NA TGTGCCAGCAGTCCTCGGAGGACGAATACGCAGTATTTT CASSPRRTNTQYF
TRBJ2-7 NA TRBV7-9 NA TGTGCCAGCAGCTTGACGGAAGATTCCTACGAGCAGTACTTC CASSLTEDSYEQYF
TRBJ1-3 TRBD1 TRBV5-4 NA TGTGCCAGCAGCCCGAGGGACAGCTCTGGAAACACCATATATTTT CASSPRDSSGNTIYF
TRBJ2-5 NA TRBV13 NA TGTGCCAGCAGCTTAAGGGGCGGAGAGACCCAGTACTTC CASSLRGGETQYF
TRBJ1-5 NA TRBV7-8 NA TGTGCCAGCAGCTCCCGGACGGTCAATCAGCCCCAGCATTTT CASSSRTVNQPQHF
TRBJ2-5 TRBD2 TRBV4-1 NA TGCGCCAGCAGCCAAGAGAAGACCGGGACTATTAATCAAGAGACCCAGTACTTC CASSQEKTGTINQETQYF
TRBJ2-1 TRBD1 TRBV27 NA TGTGCCAGCAGTATCGACAGGGGACACTACAATGAGCAGTTCTTC CASSIDRGHYNEQFF
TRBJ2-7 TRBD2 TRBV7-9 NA TGTGCCAGCAGCCAAGTGATGCCTAGCGGGTCTTACGAGCAGTACTTC CASSQVMPSGSYEQYF
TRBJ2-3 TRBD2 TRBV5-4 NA TGTGCCAGCAGCTTCAGCGGGAGGGTGGGCACAGATACGCAGTATTTT CASSFSGRVGTDTQYF
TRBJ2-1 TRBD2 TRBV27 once TGTGCCAGCAGTTTAGGGGAGGGGTTGGAGCAGTTCTTC CASSLGEGLEQFF
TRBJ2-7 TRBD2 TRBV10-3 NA TGTGCCATCAGTGGGTTTAGCGGGGACCCCGTGGGGGAGCAGTACTTC CAISGFSGDPVGEQYF
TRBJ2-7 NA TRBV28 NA TGTGCCAGCAGTTTGGGCAGACGCTCCTACGAGCAGTACTTC CASSLGRRSYEQYF
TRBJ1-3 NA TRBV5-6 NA TGTGCCAGCAGCTCCGGCGACTCTGGAAACACCATATATTTT CASSSGDSGNTIYF
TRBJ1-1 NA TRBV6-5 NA TGTGCCAGCAGTTATAATTTAGGGGGTGGGACTGAAGCTTTCTTT CASSYNLGGGTEAFF
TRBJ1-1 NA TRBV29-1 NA TGCGGAGCCGGGAGCACTGAAGCTTTCTTT CGAGSTEAFF
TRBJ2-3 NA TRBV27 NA TGTGCCAGCAGTTTTTCAGCGAAGGGTGCGAGCACAGATACGCAGTATTTT CASSFSAKGASTDTQYF
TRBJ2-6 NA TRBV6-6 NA TGTGCCAGCAGTCAGGTTGGGGGTGAAGGGGCCAACGTCCTGACTTTC CASSQVGGEGANVLTF
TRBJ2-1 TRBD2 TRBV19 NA TGTGCCAGTAGTATTTCCCGCGGGAGAGGGATCAATGAGCAGTTCTTC CASSISRGRGINEQFF
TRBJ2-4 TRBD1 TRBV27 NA TGTGCCAGCAGTCCCATCCGAGACAGGGGGAAAAACATTCAGTACTTC CASSPIRDRGKNIQYF
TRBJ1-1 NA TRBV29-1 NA TGCAGCGTTCGAGGGTACACTGAAGCTTTCTTT CSVRGYTEAFF
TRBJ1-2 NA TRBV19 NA TGTGCCAGTAGTATAGGGGTTGGACCGAACTATGGCTACACCTTC CASSIGVGPNYGYTF
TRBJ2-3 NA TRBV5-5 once TGTGCCAGCAGCTTTTGGAGCACAGATACGCAGTATTTT CASSFWSTDTQYF
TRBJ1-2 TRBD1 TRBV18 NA TGTGCCAGCTCACCTGGACAGGGGGCTGATGGCTACACCTTC CASSPGQGADGYTF
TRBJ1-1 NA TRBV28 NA TGTGCCAGCAGTTTCCAAGGGTCAAGATTAAGGGAAGCTTTCTTT CASSFQGSRLREAFF
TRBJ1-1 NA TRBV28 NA TGTGCCAGCAGCGTAGGGGGGAAGGCGACTGAAGCTTTCTTT CASSVGGKATEAFF
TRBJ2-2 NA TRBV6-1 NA TGTGCCAGCAGTGCCGGGGAGTGGCTGTTTTTT CASSAGEWLFF
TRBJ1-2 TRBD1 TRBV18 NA TGTGCCAGCTCCCCACAAAACCCAGGGGGGAACTATGGCTACACCTTC CASSPQNPGGNYGYTF
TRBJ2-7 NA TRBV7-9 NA TGTGCCAGCAGCCCCAAAGCCGCGACAGTGGACGAGCAGTACTTC CASSPKAATVDEQYF
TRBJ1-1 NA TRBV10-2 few TGCGCCAGCATGGATGAAGGGGGGAACACTGAAGCTTTCTTT CASMDEGGNTEAFF
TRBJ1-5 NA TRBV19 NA TGTGCCAGTAGTATCGTTCCTGGGCAGCCCCAGCATTTT CASSIVPGQPQHF
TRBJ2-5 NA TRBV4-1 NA TGCGCCAGCAGCCAACTAGGGACATACCAAGAGACCCAGTACTTC CASSQLGTYQETQYF
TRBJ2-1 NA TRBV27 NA TGTGCCAGCAACTGGGGGCAACCCTCCAATGAGCAGTTCTTC CASNWGQPSNEQFF
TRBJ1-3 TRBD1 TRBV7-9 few TGTGCCAGCAGCCGGGACAGCTTCCGAAACACCATATATTTT CASSRDSFRNTIYF
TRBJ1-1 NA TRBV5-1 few TGCGCCAGCAGCGGGCGGGGACCCACTGAAGCTTTCTTT CASSGRGPTEAFF
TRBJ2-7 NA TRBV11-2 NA TGTGCCAGCACCCCGGGGGGCAACTACGAGCAGTACTTC CASTPGGNYEQYF
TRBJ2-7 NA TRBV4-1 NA TGCGCCAGCAGCCATGGGCCGGACTACGAGCAGTACTTC CASSHGPDYEQYF
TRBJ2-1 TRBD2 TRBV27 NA TGTGCCAGCAGTTTGTTAACTGGCGGGAGGCCTGAGCAGTTCTTC CASSLLTGGRPEQFF
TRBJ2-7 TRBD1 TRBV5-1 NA TGCGCCAGCAGCTCCGAAGACAGGGACACCTGGGACGAGCAGTACTTC CASSSEDRDTWDEQYF
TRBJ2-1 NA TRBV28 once TGTGCCAGCACGATGGGACCGCCCGGGGGTGAGCAGTTCTTC CASTMGPPGGEQFF